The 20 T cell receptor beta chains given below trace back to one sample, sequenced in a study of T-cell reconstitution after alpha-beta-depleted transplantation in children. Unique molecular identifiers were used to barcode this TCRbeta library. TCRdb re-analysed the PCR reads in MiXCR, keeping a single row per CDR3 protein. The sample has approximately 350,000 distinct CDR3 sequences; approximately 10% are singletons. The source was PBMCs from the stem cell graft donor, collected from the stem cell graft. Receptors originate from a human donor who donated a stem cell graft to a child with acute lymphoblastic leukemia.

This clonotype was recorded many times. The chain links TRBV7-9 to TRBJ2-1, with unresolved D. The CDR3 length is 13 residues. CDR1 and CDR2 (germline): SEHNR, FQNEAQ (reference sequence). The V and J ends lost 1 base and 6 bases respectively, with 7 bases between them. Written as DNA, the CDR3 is TGTGCCAGCAGCTTAGAGTGGGGCAATGAGCAGTTCTTC. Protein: CASSLEWGNEQFF.

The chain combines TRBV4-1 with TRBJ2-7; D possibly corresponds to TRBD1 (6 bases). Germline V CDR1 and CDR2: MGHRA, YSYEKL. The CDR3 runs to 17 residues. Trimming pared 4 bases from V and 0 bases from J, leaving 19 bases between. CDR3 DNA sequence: TGCGCCAGCAGCCCCCTCGCAGGGGTACCCAGCTCCTACGAGCAGTACTTC. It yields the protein CASSPLAGVPSSYEQYF.

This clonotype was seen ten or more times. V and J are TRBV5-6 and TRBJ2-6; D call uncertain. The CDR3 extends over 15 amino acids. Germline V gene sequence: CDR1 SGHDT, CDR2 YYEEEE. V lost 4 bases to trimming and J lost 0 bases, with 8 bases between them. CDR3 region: CASSNIPSGANVLTF. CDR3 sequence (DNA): TGTGCCAGCAGCAACATACCCTCTGGGGCCAACGTCCTGACTTTC. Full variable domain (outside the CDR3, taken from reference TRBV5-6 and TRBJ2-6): DAGVTQSPTHLIKTRGQQVTLRCSPKSGHDTVSWYQQALGQGPQFIFQYYEEEERQRGNFPDRFSGHQFPNYSSELNVNALLLGDSALYLCASSNIPSGANVLTFGAGSRLTVL.

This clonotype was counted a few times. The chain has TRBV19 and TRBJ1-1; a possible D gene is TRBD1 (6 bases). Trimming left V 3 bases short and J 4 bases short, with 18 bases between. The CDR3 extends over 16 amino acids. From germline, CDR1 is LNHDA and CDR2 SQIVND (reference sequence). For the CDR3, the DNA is TGTGCCAGTAGTATTCCGGGGGCCTTGGTTAGCACTGAAGCTTTCTTT. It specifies CASSIPGALVSTEAFF.

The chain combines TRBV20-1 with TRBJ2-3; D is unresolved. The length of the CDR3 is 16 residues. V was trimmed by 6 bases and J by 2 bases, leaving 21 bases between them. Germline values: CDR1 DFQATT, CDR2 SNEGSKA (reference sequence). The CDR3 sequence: CSALSRAGPYTDTQYF. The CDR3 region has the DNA TGCAGTGCCCTTTCTCGGGCAGGCCCCTACACAGATACGCAGTATTTT.

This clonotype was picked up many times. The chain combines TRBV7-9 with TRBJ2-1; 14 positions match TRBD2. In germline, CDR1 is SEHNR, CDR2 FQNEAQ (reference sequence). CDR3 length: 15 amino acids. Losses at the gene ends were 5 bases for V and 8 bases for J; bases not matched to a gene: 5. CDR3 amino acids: CASSIPGLAGDEQFF. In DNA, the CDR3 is TGTGCCAGCAGCATACCGGGACTAGCGGGAGATGAGCAGTTCTTC.

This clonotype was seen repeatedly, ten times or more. CDR3 bases: TGTGCCAGCAGCTTTTCGGTACAAGAGACCCAGTACTTC. This gives the protein CASSFSVQETQYF. V gene TRBV7-2 combines with J gene TRBJ2-5, with unresolved D. Germline CDR1 and CDR2: SGHTA and FQGNSA. This CDR3 region has 13 residues. Trimming took 3 bases from V and 2 from J, leaving 7 bases between them.

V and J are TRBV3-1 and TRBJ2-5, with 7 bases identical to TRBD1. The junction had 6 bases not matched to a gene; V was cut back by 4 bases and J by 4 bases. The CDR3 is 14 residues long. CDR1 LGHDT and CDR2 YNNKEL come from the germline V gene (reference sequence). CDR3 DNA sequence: TGTGCCAGCAGCCCTCAATCAGGGGGAGAGACCCAGTACTTC. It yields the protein CASSPQSGGETQYF.

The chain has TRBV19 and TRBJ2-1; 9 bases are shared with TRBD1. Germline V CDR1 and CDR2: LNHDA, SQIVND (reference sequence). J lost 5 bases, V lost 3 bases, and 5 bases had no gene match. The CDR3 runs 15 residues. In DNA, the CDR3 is TGTGCCAGTAGTATCTCTGGGACAGGGAACAATGAGCAGTTCTTC. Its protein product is CASSISGTGNNEQFF.

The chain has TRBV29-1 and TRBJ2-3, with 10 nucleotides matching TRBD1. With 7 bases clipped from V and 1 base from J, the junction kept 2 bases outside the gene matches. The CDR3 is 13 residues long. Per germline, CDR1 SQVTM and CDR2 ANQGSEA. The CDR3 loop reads CSGGTGGTDTQYF. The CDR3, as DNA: TGCAGCGGGGGGACAGGGGGCACAGATACGCAGTATTTT.

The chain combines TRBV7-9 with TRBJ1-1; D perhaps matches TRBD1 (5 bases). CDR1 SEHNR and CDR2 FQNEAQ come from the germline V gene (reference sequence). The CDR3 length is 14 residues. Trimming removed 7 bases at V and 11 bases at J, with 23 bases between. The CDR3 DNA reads TGTGCCAGCACCTCAAGCAGGTGGCAGGGTCAGGCTTTCTTT. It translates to CASTSSRWQGQAFF.

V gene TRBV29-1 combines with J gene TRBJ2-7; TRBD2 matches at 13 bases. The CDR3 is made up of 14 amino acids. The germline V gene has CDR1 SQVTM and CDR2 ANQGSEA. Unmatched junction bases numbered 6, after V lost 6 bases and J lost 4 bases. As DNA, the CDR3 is TGCAGCGTGGAACTAGCGGGAGGGTTGTACGAGCAGTACTTC. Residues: CSVELAGGLYEQYF.

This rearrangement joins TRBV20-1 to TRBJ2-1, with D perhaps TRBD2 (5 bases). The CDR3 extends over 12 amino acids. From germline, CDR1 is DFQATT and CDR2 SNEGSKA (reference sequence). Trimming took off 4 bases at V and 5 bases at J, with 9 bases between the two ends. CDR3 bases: TGCAGTGCTACCGTGGGAGACAATGAGCAGTTCTTC. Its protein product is CSATVGDNEQFF.

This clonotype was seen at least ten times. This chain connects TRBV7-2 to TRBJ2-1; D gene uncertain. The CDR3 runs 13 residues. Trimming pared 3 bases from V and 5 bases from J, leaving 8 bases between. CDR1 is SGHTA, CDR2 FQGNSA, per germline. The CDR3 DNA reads TGTGCCAGCAGCTTGAACCGGGACAATGAGCAGTTCTTC. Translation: CASSLNRDNEQFF.

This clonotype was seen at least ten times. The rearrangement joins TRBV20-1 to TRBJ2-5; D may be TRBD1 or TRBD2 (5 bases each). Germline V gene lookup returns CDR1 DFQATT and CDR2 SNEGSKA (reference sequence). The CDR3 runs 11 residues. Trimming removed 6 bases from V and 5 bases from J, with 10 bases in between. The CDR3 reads CSAWDGETQYF. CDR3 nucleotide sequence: TGCAGTGCCTGGGACGGGGAGACCCAGTACTTC.

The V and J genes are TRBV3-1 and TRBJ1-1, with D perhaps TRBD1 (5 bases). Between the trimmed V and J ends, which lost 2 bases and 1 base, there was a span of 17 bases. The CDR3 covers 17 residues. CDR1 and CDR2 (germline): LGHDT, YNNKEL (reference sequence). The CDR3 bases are TGTGCCAGCAGCCAACCCCTCGGCAGGGAAGGGAACACTGAAGCTTTCTTT. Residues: CASSQPLGREGNTEAFF.

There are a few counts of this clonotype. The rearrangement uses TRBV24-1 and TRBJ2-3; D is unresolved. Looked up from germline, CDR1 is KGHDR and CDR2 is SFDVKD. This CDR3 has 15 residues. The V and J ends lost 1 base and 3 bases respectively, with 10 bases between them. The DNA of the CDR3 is TGTGCCACCAGTGATTTTACACAGACAACAGATACGCAGTATTTT. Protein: CATSDFTQTTDTQYF.

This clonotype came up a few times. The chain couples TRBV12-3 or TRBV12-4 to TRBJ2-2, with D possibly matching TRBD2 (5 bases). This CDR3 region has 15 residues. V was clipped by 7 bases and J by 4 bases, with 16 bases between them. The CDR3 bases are TGTGCCAGCATCCCGGGGAAGCTCGGCACCGGGGAGCTGTTTTTT. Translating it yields CASIPGKLGTGELFF.

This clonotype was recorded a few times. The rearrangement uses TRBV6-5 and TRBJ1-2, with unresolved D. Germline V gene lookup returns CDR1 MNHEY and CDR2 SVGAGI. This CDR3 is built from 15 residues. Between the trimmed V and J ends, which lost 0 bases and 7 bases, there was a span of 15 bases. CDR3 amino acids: CASSYSFFEFSGYTF. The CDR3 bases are TGTGCCAGCAGTTACTCGTTTTTCGAGTTCAGTGGCTACACCTTC.

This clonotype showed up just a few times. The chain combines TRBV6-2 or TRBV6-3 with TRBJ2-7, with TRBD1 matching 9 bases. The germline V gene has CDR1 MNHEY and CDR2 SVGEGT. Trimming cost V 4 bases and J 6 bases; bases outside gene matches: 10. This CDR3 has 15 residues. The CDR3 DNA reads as TGTGCCAGCAGTTGGAAACCGGGACAGGGATTCGAGCAGTACTTC. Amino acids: CASSWKPGQGFEQYF.